This T cell receptor beta chain emerged from a study of OX40 agonist ivuxolimab in advanced cancers. In the study overall: Two patients with cutaneous melanoma and one with hepatocellular carcinoma, three in total, showed partial responses.

The repertoire was sequenced with immunoSEQ multiplex PCR; TCRdb's copy has only in-frame clones and lacks some. The data show approximately 99,000 clones, approximately 95% seen once. Study outcomes and limitations: Partial responders at 0.1-3.0 mg/kg had among the lowest clonal expansion.

About this clone: Its matching antigen is unknown.

The CDR3 totals 13 residues. J gave up 8 bases and V 6 bases, and 7 bases lay outside the gene matches. Germline V CDR1 and CDR2: MNHEY, SMNVEV (reference sequence). Baseline was the first blood sampling point, followed by cycle 4 day 1 and cycle 7 day 1. The sequence came from an adult with an advanced solid tumor such as melanoma, head and neck, liver or kidney cancer. The specimen was CD4+ or CD8+ T cells sorted from blood, collected in a trial of the OX40 agonist ivuxolimab. The V call is TRBV27, the J call TRBJ2-7; 10 bases map to TRBD1. The CDR3 bases are TGTGCCAGCAGCGGATTGGACAGGGGGAAGCAGTACTTC. Translation: CASSGLDRGKQYF.